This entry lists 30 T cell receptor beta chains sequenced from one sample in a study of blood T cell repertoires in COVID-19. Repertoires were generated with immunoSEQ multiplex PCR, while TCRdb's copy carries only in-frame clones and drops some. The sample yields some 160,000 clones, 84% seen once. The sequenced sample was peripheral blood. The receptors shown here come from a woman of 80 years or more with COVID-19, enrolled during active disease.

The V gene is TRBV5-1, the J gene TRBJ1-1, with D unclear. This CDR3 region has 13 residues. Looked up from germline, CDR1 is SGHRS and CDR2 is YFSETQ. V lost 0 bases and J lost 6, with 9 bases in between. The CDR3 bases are TGCGCCAGCAGCTTGGAGGCAGGCGCTGAAGCTTTCTTT. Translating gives CASSLEAGAEAFF.

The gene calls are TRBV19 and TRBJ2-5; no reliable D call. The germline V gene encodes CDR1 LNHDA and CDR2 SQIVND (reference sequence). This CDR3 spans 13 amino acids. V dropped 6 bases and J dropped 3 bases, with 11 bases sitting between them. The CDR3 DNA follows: TGTGCCAGTAGGGTAGACGGAGAAGAGACCCAGTACTTC. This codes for CASRVDGEETQYF.

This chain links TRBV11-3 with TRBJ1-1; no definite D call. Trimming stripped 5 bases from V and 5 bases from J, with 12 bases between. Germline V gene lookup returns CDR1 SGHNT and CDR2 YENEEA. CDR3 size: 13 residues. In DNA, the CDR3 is TGTGCCAGCAGCGACCGAGGAGGGACTGAAGCTTTCTTT. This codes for CASSDRGGTEAFF.

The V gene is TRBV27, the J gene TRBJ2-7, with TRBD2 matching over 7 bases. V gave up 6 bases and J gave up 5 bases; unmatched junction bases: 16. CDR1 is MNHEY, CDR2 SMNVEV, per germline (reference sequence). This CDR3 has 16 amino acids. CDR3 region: CASRATEVGRVHEQYF. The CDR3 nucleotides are TGTGCCAGCAGGGCGACGGAGGTGGGGAGGGTCCACGAGCAGTACTTC.

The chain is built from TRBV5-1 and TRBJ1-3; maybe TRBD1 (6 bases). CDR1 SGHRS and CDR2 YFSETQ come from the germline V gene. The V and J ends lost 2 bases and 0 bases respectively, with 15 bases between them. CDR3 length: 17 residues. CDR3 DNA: TGCGCCAGCAGCTTAACCGGGACAACTTACTCTGGAAACACCATATATTTT. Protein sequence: CASSLTGTTYSGNTIYF. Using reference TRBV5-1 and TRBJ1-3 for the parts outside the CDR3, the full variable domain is KAGVTQTPRYLIKTRGQQVTLSCSPISGHRSVSWYQQTPGQGLQFLFEYFSETQRNKGNFPGRFSGRQFSNSRSEMNVSTLELGDSALYLCASSLTGTTYSGNTIYFGEGSWLTVV.

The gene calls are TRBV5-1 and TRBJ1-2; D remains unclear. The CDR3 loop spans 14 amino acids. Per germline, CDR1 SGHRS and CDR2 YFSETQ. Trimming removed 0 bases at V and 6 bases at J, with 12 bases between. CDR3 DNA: TGCGCCAGCAGCTTGGTTGAGGGCCCGGATGGCTACACCTTC. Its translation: CASSLVEGPDGYTF.

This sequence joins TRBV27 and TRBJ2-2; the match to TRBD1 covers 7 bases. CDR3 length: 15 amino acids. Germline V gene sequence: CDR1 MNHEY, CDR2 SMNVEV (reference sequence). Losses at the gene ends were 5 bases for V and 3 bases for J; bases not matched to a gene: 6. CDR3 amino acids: CASSRRRGHTGELFF. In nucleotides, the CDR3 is TGTGCCAGCAGTCGACGAAGGGGGCACACCGGGGAGCTGTTTTTT.

CDR3 sequence: CASSLEGGAYTEAFF. In nucleotides, the CDR3 is TGTGCCAGCAGCTTGGAGGGGGGGGCATACACTGAAGCTTTCTTT. J is TRBJ1-1 and V is TRBV5-4; TRBD1 might be the D (6 bases). The CDR3 covers 15 residues. The germline V gene has CDR1 SGHNT and CDR2 YYREEE (reference sequence). Trimming stripped 0 bases from V and 3 bases from J, with 12 bases between.

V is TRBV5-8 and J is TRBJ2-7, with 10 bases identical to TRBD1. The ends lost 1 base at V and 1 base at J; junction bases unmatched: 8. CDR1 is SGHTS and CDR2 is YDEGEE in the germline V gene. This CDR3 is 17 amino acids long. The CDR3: CASSLRDPGQGSYEQYF. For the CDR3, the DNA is TGTGCCAGCAGCTTGAGGGATCCGGGACAGGGGTCCTACGAGCAGTACTTC.

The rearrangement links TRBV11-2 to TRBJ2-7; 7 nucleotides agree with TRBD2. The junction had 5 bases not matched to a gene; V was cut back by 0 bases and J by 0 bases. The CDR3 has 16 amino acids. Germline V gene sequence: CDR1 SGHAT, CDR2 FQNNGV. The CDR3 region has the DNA TGTGCCAGCAGCTTAGATAGCGGGCAATACTCCTACGAGCAGTACTTC. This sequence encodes CASSLDSGQYSYEQYF.

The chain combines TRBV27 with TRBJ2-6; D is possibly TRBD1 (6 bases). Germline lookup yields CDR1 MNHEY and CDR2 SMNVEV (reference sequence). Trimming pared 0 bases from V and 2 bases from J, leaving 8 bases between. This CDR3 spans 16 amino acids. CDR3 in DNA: TGTGCCAGCAGTTTATCGAGGGGGACTGGGGCCAACGTCCTGACTTTC. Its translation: CASSLSRGTGANVLTF.

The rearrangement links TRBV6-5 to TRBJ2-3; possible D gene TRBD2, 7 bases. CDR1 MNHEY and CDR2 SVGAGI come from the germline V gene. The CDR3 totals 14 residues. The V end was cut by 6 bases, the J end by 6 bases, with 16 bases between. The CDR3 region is CASRPGGPLDTQYF. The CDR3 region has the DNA TGTGCCAGCAGACCCGGGGGGCCCCTGGATACGCAGTATTTT.

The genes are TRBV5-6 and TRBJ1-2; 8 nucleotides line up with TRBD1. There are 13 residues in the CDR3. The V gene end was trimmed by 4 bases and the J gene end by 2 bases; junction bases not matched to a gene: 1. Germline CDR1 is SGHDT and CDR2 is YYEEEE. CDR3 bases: TGTGCCAGCAGCCGGGACAGGAACTATGGCTACACCTTC. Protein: CASSRDRNYGYTF.

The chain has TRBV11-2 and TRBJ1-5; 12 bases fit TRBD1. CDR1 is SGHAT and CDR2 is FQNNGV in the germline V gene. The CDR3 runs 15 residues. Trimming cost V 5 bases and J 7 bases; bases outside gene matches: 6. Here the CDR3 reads CASSLGTGGHQPQHF. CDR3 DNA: TGTGCCAGCAGCCTAGGGACAGGGGGCCACCAGCCCCAGCATTTT.

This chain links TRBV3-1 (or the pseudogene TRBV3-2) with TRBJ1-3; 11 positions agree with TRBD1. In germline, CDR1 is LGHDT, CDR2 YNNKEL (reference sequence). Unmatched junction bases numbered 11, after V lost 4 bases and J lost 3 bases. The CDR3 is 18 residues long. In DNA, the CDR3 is TGTGCCAGCAGCCTTGGACAGGGGGCAGCATTTTTTGGAAACACCATATATTTT. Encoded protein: CASSLGQGAAFFGNTIYF.

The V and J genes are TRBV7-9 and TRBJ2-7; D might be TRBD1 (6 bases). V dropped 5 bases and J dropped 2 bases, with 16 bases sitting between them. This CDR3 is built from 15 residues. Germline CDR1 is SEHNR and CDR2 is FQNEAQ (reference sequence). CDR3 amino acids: CASSPHSTGPYEQYF. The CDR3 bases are TGTGCCAGCAGCCCTCATTCGACAGGCCCCTACGAGCAGTACTTC.

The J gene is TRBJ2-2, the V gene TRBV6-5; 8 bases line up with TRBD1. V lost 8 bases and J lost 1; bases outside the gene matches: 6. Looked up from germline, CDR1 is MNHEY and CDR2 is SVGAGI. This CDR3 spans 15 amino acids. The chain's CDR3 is CASARTGRNTGELFF. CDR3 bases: TGTGCCAGCGCCAGGACAGGGCGGAACACCGGGGAGCTGTTTTTT.

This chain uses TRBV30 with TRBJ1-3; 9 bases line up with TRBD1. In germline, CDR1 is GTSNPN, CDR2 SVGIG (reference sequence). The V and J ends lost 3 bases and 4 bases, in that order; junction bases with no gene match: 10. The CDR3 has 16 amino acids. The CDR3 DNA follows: TGTGCCTGGAGAAAGGACAGGGGATCCTCAGGAAACACCATATATTTT. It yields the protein CAWRKDRGSSGNTIYF.

Here the CDR3 DNA reads TGTGCCATTGCACTCTACCGGGAATACTATGGCTACACCTTC. Translating it yields CAIALYREYYGYTF. The chain has TRBV6-5 and TRBJ1-2; no clear D. V lost 10 bases and J 3 bases, leaving 18 bases between the germline ends. The germline CDR1 and CDR2 sequences are MNHEY and SVGAGI. The CDR3 spans 14 residues.

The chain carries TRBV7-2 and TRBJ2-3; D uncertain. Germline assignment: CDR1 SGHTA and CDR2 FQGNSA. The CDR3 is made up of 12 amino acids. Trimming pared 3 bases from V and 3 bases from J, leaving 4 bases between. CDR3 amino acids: CASSFSTDTQYF. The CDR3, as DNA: TGTGCCAGCAGCTTCTCTACAGATACGCAGTATTTT.

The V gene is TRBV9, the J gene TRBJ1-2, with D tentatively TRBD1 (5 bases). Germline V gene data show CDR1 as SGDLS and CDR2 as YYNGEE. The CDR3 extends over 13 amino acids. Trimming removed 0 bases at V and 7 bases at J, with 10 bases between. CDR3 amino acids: CASSVVAGGGYTF. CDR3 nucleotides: TGTGCCAGCAGCGTAGTGGCGGGGGGTGGCTACACCTTC.

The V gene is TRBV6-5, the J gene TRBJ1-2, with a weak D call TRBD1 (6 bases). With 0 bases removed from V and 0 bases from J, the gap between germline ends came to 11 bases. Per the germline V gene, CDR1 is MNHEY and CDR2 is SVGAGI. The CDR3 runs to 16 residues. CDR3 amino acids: CASSYSHTGTNYGYTF. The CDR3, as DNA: TGTGCCAGCAGTTACTCTCATACAGGGACTAACTATGGCTACACCTTC.

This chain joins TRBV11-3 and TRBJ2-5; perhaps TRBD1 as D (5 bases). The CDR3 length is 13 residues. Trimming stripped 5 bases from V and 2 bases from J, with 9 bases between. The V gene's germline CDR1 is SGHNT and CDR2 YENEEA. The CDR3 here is CASSRQPQETQYF. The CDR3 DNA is TGTGCCAGCAGCCGACAGCCTCAAGAGACCCAGTACTTC.

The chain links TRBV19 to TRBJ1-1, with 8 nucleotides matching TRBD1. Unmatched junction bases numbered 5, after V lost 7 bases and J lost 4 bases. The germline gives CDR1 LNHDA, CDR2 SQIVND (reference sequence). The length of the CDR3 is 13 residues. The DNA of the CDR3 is TGTGCCAGTATAAGGACAGGGAGCACTGAAGCTTTCTTT. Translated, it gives CASIRTGSTEAFF.

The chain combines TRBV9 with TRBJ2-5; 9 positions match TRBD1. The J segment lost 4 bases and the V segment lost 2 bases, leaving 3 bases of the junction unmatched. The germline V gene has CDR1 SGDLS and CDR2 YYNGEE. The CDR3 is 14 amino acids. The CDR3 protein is CASSVSGQGETQYF. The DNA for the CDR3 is TGTGCCAGCAGCGTGTCGGGACAGGGAGAGACCCAGTACTTC.

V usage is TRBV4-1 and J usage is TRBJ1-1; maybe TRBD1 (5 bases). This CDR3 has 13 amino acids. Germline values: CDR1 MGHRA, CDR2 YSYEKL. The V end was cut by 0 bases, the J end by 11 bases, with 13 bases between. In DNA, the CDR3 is TGCGCCAGCAGCCAAGAGGCAGGGCTTTTGGCTTTCTTT. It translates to CASSQEAGLLAFF.

CDR3 DNA: TGTGCCAACTACCCCGGGACTAGCAATGAGCAGTTCTTC. The encoded protein is CANYPGTSNEQFF. The chain links TRBV2 to TRBJ2-1, with TRBD2 matching 8 bases. CDR1 and CDR2 from the germline V gene are SNHLY and FYNNEI. Germline trimming cut 10 bases from V and 6 bases from J; bases unmatched to any gene: 8. This CDR3 is 13 amino acids long.

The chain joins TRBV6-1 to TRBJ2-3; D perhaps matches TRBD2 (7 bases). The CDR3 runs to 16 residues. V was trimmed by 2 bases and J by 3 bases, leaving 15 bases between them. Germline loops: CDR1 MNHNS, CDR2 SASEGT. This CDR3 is CASSELWGGGTDTQYF. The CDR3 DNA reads TGTGCCAGCAGTGAATTGTGGGGGGGCGGGACAGATACGCAGTATTTT.

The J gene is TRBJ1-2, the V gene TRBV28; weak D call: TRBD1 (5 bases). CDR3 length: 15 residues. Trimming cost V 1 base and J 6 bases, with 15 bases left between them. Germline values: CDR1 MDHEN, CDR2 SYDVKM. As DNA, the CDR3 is TGTGCCAGCAGTTTATTGATTGGGCCAGGGAATGGCTACACCTTC. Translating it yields CASSLLIGPGNGYTF.

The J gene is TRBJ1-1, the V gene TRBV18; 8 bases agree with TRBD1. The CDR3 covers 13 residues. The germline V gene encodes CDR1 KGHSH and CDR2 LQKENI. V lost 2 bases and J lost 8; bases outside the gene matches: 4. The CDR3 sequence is CASSPDRGYEAFF. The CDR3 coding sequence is TGTGCCAGCTCACCAGACAGGGGATACGAAGCTTTCTTT. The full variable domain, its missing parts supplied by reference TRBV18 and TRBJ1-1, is NAGVMQNPRHLVRRRGQEARLRCSPMKGHSHVYWYRQLPEEGLKFMVYLQKENIIDESGMPKERFSAEFPKEGPSILRIQQVVRGDSAAYFCASSPDRGYEAFFGQGTRLTVV.